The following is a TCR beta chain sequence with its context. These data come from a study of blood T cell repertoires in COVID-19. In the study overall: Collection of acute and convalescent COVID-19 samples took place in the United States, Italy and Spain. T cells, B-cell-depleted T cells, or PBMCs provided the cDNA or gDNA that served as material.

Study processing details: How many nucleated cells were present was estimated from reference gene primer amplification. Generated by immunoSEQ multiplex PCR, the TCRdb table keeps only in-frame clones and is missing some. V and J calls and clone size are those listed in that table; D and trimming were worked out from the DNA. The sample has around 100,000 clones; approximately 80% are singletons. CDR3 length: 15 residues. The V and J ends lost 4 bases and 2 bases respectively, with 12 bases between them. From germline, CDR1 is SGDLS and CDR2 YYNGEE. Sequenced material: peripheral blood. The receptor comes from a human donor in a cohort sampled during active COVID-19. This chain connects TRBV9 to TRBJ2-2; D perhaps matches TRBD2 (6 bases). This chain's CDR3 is CASSPGTPNTGELFF. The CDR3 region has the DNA TGTGCCAGCAGCCCCGGGACTCCAAACACCGGGGAGCTGTTTTTT.